These 12 T cell receptor beta chains came from one sample sequenced in a study of OX40 agonist ivuxolimab in advanced cancers. Some clones are missing from TCRdb's copy, which holds only in-frame ones; the method was immunoSEQ multiplex PCR. The table records roughly 60,000 clones, 70% to 90% of them present only once. Sequences were derived from CD4+ or CD8+ T cells sorted from blood, sampled in a trial of the OX40 agonist ivuxolimab. Receptors originate from an adult with an advanced solid tumor such as melanoma, head and neck, liver or kidney cancer.

This clone was counted between two and nine times. This chain links TRBV14 with TRBJ1-1, with D hard to call. CDR1 and CDR2 from the germline V gene are SGHDN and FVKESK. The CDR3 runs 12 residues. The ends were cut back, 4 bases at V and 5 bases at J, with 8 bases in the middle. CDR3 amino acids: CASSPSGTEAFF. Here the CDR3 DNA reads TGTGCCAGCAGCCCCAGTGGGACTGAAGCTTTCTTT. Based on the CDR3 plus reference TRBV14 and TRBJ1-1, the full variable domain is EAGVTQFPSHSVIEKGQTVTLRCDPISGHDNLYWYRRVMGKEIKFLLHFVKESKQDESGMPNNRFLAERTGGTYSTLKVQPAELEDSGVYFCASSPSGTEAFFGQGTRLTVV.

This rearrangement joins TRBV19 to TRBJ2-7; D unresolved. Trimming took off 5 bases at V and 1 base at J, with 15 bases between the two ends. CDR1 LNHDA and CDR2 SQIVND come from the germline V gene (reference sequence). The CDR3 is 15 amino acids. The DNA for the CDR3 is TGTGCCAGTAGTCCCCGAATGGAATATTCCTACGAGCAGTACTTC. Translating gives CASSPRMEYSYEQYF. The whole variable domain, filled in from reference TRBV19 and TRBJ2-7, reads DGGITQSPKYLFRKEGQNVTLSCEQNLNHDAMYWYRQDPGQGLRLIYYSQIVNDFQKGDIAEGYSVSREKKESFPLTVTSAQKNPTAFYLCASSPRMEYSYEQYFGPGTRLTVT.

The J gene is TRBJ2-2, the V gene TRBV10-1; D perhaps matches TRBD1 (5 bases). CDR3 length: 11 amino acids. Germline V gives CDR1 WNHNN, CDR2 SYGVQD (reference sequence). V lost 7 bases and J lost 5, with 5 bases in between. The CDR3 protein is CASKGTGELFF. CDR3 bases: TGCGCCAGCAAGGGGACCGGGGAGCTGTTTTTT.

The rearrangement joins TRBV29-1 to TRBJ1-1; 9 bases align to TRBD1. The CDR3 has 14 amino acids. V lost 6 bases, J lost 1 base, and 6 bases stayed unmatched. Germline-derived CDR1 and CDR2 are SQVTM and ANQGSEA. CDR3 loop: CSVSRDRANTEAFF. The CDR3, as DNA: TGCAGCGTGAGCCGGGACAGGGCGAACACTGAAGCTTTCTTT.

V is TRBV2 and J is TRBJ2-7, with D possibly being TRBD1 (6 bases). The V and J ends lost 8 bases and 2 bases respectively, with 16 bases between them. Germline CDR1 is SNHLY and CDR2 is FYNNEI. This CDR3 contains 14 residues. The CDR3 DNA reads TGTGCCAGCGTATCCGGGACAACGACCTACGAGCAGTACTTC. This encodes CASVSGTTTYEQYF.

The V and J genes are TRBV5-6 and TRBJ1-1; D is uncertain. The CDR3 consists of 15 residues. The germline V gene encodes CDR1 SGHDT and CDR2 YYEEEE. Trimming pared 4 bases from V and 2 bases from J, leaving 15 bases between. The CDR3 DNA is TGTGCCAGCAGCCCAGTTACAGAGTATAACACTGAAGCTTTCTTT. It yields the protein CASSPVTEYNTEAFF.

The V call is TRBV19, the J call TRBJ2-5; TRBD2 matches at 7 bases. The J call may be incorrect, as the DNA end agrees better with TRBJ2-7. Per the germline V gene, CDR1 is LNHDA and CDR2 is SQIVND (reference sequence). This CDR3 is built from 17 residues. The CDR3 region is CASTPRLGLAEPYEQYF. As DNA, the CDR3 is TGTGCCAGTACTCCCCGCCTAGGGCTAGCGGAACCCTACGAGCAGTACTTC.

V usage is TRBV11-3 and J usage is TRBJ1-1, with 9 bases identical to TRBD1. The CDR3 spans 15 residues. V was clipped by 4 bases and J by 1 base; unmatched bases: 4. Germline V lookup: CDR1 SGHNT, CDR2 YENEEA. The CDR3 DNA reads TGTGCCAGCAGCTCCCGGGACAGGGCGAACACTGAAGCTTTCTTT. Encoded protein: CASSSRDRANTEAFF.

The J gene is TRBJ2-1, the V gene TRBV4-3; 8 nucleotides align to TRBD2. V lost 1 base and J lost 6; bases outside the gene matches: 11. Germline V CDR1 and CDR2: LGHNA, YSLEER. The length of the CDR3 is 17 residues. The CDR3 is CASSQAVGLGSINEQFF. In DNA, the CDR3 is TGCGCCAGCAGCCAAGCTGTGGGACTAGGGAGTATCAATGAGCAGTTCTTC.

The CDR3 DNA reads as TGTGCCAGCAGCGTAGCTGGGACTAGCGGGAAGTTCACAGATACGCAGTATTTT. Its translation: CASSVAGTSGKFTDTQYF. The chain uses TRBV9 and TRBJ2-3, with 13 nucleotides matching TRBD2. V shed 0 bases, J shed 2 bases, and the junction held 6 bases outside the gene matches. The CDR3 spans 18 residues. Germline lookup yields CDR1 SGDLS and CDR2 YYNGEE.

This clone occurred once. Here the CDR3 DNA reads TGCGCCAGCAGCTTTGCTAGCGGGACCACCGGGGAGCTGTTTTTT. Protein product: CASSFASGTTGELFF. The chain joins TRBV5-1 to TRBJ2-2; 9 bases agree with TRBD2. Germline trimming cut 2 bases from V and 4 bases from J; bases unmatched to any gene: 3. Germline loops: CDR1 SGHRS, CDR2 YFSETQ. The CDR3 length is 15 residues.

The genes are TRBV4-2 and TRBJ2-1; 9 nucleotides align to TRBD2. V lost 0 bases to trimming and J lost 5 bases; unmatched junction nucleotides: 8. The length of the CDR3 is 17 residues. CDR1 and CDR2 from the germline V gene are LGHNA and YNFKEQ. The CDR3 DNA is TGTGCCAGCAGCCAAGAAGGTGGACTAGCGCCCAACAATGAGCAGTTCTTC. This sequence encodes CASSQEGGLAPNNEQFF.